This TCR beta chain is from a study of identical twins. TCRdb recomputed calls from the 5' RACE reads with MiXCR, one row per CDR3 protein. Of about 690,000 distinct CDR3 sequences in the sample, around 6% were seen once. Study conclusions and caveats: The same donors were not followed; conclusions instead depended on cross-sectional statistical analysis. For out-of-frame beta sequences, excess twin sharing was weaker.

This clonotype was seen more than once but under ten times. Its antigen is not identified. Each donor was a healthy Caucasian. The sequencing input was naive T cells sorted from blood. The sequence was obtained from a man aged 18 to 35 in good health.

The CDR3 here is CASSRLAGQATGELFF. The CDR3 DNA reads as TGTGCCAGCAGCCGACTCGCGGGACAGGCCACCGGGGAGCTGTTTTTT. The rearrangement joins TRBV7-9 to TRBJ2-2; 8 nucleotides agree with TRBD1. Germline CDR1 SEHNR, CDR2 FQNEAQ (reference sequence). The CDR3 spans 16 residues. The V gene end was trimmed by 5 bases and the J gene end by 4 bases; junction bases not matched to a gene: 9.